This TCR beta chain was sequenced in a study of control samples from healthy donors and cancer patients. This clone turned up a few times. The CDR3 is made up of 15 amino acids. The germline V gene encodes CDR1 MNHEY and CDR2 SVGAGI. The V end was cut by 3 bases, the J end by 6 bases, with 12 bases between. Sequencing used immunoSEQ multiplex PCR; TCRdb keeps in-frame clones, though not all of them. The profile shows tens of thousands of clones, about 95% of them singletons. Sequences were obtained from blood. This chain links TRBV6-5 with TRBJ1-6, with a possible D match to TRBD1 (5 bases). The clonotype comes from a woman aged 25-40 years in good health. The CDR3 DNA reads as TGTGCCAGCAGTTATGGGGGACTTATTAATTCACCCCTCCACTTT. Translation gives CASSYGGLINSPLHF.